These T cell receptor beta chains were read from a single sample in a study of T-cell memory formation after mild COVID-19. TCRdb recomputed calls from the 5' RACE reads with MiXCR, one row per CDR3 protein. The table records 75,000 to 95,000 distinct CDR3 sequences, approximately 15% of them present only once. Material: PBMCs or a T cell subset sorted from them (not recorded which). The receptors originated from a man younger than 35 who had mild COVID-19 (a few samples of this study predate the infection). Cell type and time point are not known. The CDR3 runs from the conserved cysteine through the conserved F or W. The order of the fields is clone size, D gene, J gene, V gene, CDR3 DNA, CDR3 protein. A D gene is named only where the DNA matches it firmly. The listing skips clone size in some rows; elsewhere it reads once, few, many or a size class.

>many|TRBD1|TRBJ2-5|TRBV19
TGTGCCAGTACCCTGACAGGGGCGAAACAAGAGACCCAGTACTTC
CASTLTGAKQETQYF
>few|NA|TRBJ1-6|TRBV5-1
TGCGCCAGCAGCTTGTATGCAGAAATTGGTTCACCCCTCCACTTT
CASSLYAEIGSPLHF
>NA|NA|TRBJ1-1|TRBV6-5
TGTGCCAGCAGTTACTCGGAACAGTTGAACACTGAAGCTTTCTTT
CASSYSEQLNTEAFF
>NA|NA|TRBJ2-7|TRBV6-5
TGTGCCAGCAGTTACGTGGACTCGTCAGATGAGCAGTACTTC
CASSYVDSSDEQYF
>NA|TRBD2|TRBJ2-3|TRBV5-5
TGTGCCAGCAGCTTGGAGTTTAGCGGGGGGGTTTCAGATACGCAGTATTTT
CASSLEFSGGVSDTQYF
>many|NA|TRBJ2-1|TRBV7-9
TGTGCCAGCAGCTTATTCGGCAATGAGCAGTTCTTC
CASSLFGNEQFF
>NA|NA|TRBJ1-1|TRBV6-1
TGTGCCAGCAGTGGGGCAGGGTTAGGATGGACTGAAGCTTTCTTT
CASSGAGLGWTEAFF
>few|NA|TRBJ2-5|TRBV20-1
TGCAGTGCGAGGAAAAGACAGGTGCTCGGGCGGGAGACCCAGTACTTC
CSARKRQVLGRETQYF
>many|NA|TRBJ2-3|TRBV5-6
TGTGCCAGCAGCTCAACTCTCACAGATACGCAGTATTTT
CASSSTLTDTQYF
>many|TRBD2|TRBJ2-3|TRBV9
TGTGCCAGCAGCGTATCGGGGGGGGGCCCCACAGATACGCAGTATTTT
CASSVSGGGPTDTQYF
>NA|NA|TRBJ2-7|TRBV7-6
TGTGCCAGCGCCGCGGCAGGGGTGAGCTACGAGCAGTACTTC
CASAAAGVSYEQYF
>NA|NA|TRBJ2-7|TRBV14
TGTGCCAGCAGCGACTGGGCCTACGAGCAGTACTTC
CASSDWAYEQYF
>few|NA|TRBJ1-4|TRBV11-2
TGTGCCAGCAGCTCCAAAGGAGCAGATCGAGAAAAACTGTTTTTT
CASSSKGADREKLFF
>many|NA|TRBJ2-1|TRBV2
TGTGCAAAGGGAGGGGGGGCCGAAGAGCAGTTCTTC
CAKGGGAEEQFF
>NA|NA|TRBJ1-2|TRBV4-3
TGCGCCAGCAGCCAAGACGGAAACTATGGCTACACCTTC
CASSQDGNYGYTF
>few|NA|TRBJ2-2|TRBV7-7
TGTGCTAGCAGCTTAGCCGGTGGCGGCCCGAACACCGGGGAGCTGTTTTTT
CASSLAGGGPNTGELFF
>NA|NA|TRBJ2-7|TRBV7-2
TGTGCCAGCAGCCCCCTCTCTGGGTACCGTGGATACGAGCAGTACTTC
CASSPLSGYRGYEQYF
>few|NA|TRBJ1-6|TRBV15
TGTGCCACCAGCAGTACACAGGCGCGGAATTCACCCCTCCACTTT
CATSSTQARNSPLHF
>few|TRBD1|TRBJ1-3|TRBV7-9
TGTGCCAGCAGCCTAACAGGGGGAACGAACACCATATATTTT
CASSLTGGTNTIYF
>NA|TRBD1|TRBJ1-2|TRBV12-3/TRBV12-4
TGTGCCAGCAGACGGACAGGGGGTTACTATGGCTACACCTTC
CASRRTGGYYGYTF
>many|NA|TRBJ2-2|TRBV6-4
TGTGCCAGCAGTGACTCAGGGGAGAACACCGGGGAGCTGTTTTTT
CASSDSGENTGELFF
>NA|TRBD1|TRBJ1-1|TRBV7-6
TGTGCCAGCAGCCGGACAGGGATGACTGAAGCTTTCTTT
CASSRTGMTEAFF
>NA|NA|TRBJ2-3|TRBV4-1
TGCGCCAGCAGCCAAGAGCCGGGACAAAGCACAGATACGCAGTATTTT
CASSQEPGQSTDTQYF
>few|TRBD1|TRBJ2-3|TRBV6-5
TGTGCCAGCAGTTTGACAGGGGGCCTCACAGATACGCAGTATTTT
CASSLTGGLTDTQYF
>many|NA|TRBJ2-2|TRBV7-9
TGTGCCAGCAGCCCTACCGAGAACACCGGGGAGCTGTTTTTT
CASSPTENTGELFF
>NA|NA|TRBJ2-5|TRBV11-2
TGTGCCAGCAGCCTTCGGCCGTGGGCCCAAGAGACCCAGTACTTC
CASSLRPWAQETQYF
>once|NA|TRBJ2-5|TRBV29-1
TGCAGCGTTGGTTGGCGACGGGAGACCCAGTACTTC
CSVGWRRETQYF
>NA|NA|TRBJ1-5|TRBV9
TGTGCCAGCAGCGCCGGGACGCGGTCTGAGCCCCAGCATTTT
CASSAGTRSEPQHF
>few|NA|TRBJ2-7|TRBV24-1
TGTGCCACCAGTGATTTGTGCCGCTACGAGCAGTACTTC
CATSDLCRYEQYF
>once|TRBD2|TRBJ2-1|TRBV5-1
TGCGCCAGCAGCCGAGCGGGGGGGCCGAATGAGCAGTTCTTC
CASSRAGGPNEQFF
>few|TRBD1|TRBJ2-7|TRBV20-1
TGCAGTGCTTGGACAGGGGAACTTTACGAGCAGTACTTC
CSAWTGELYEQYF
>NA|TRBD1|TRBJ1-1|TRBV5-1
TGCGCCAGCAGCTACCGACAGGGAATCTTGGAGGCTGAAGCTTTCTTT
CASSYRQGILEAEAFF
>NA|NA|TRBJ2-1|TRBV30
TGTGCCTGGACCGAGGGGGGGGCCGATGAGCAGTTCTTC
CAWTEGGADEQFF
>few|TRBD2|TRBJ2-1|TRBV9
TGTGCCAGCAGCGTCTTAATGGCGGGGGGTTTCTACAATGAGCAGTTCTTC
CASSVLMAGGFYNEQFF
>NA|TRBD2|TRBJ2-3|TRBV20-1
TGCAGTGCTAGGCACCCGACTAGCGGGACTCCTAGCACAGATACGCAGTATTTT
CSARHPTSGTPSTDTQYF
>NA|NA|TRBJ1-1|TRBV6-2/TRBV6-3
TGTGCCAGCAGTTACCCCAGGTACACTGAAGCTTTCTTT
CASSYPRYTEAFF
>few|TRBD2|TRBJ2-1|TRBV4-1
TGCGCCAGCAGCCAAGTAGCGGGGGGTTACAATGAGCAGTTCTTC
CASSQVAGGYNEQFF